This T cell receptor beta chain stems from a study of T cell responses to AZD1222 COVID-19 vaccine. The wider study: Investigators merged groups given second doses at roughly 4 or roughly 12 weeks.

The study, taken as a whole, reports: The number of AZD1222 recipients seropositive at baseline was only 6 or 7. The repertoires were collected only after the peak T cell response.

Generated by immunoSEQ multiplex PCR, the TCRdb table keeps only in-frame clones and is missing some. Of roughly 100,000 clones listed, roughly 87% are singletons. In regard to this clone: Antigen: not known.

The starting material was peripheral blood, obtained on day 0 of AZD1222 vaccination. The TCR comes from an adult in good health.

The CDR3 DNA sequence: TGTGCCAGCAGCTTCGAACTTATCTTGGGCGGGGAGCTGTTTTTT. Residues: CASSFELILGGELFF. The genes are TRBV7-8 and TRBJ2-2; D is unclear. Trimming stripped 3 bases from V and 7 bases from J, with 15 bases between. This CDR3 region has 15 residues. CDR1 is SGHVS and CDR2 is FQNEAQ in the germline V gene. Full variable domain (rest looked up from reference TRBV7-8 and TRBJ2-2): GAGVSQSPRYKVAKRGQDVALRCDPISGHVSLFWYQQALGQGPEFLTYFQNEAQLDKSGLPSDRFFAERPEGSVSTLKIQRTQQEDSAVYLCASSFELILGGELFFGEGSRLTVL.